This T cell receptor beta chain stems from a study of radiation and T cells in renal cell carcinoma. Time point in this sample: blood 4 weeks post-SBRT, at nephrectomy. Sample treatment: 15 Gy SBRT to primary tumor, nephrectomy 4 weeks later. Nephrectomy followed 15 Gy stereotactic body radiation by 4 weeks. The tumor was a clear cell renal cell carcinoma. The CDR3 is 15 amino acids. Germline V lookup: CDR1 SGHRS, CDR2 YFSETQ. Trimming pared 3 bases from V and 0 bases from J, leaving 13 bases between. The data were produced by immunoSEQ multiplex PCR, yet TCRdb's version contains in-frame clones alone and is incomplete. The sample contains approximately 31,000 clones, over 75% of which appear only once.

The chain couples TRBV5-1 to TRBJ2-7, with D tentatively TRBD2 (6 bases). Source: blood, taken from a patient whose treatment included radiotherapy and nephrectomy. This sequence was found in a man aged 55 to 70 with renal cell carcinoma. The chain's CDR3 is CASSWGTEYSYEQYF. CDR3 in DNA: TGCGCCAGCAGCTGGGGGACTGAGTACTCCTACGAGCAGTACTTC.